This T cell receptor (beta chain) is from a study of blood T cell repertoires in COVID-19. Study overall: Samples of COVID-19 (acute and convalescent) were obtained from the United States, Italy and Spain. From T cells, B-cell-depleted T cells, or PBMCs came the material, which was cDNA or gDNA.

V was trimmed by 2 bases and J by 3 bases, leaving 12 bases between them. From germline, CDR1 is MNHEY and CDR2 SMNVEV (reference sequence). The CDR3 runs 15 residues. How the authors handled the data: Amplification of reference gene primers was used by the study to estimate nucleated cell counts. Data came from immunoSEQ multiplex PCR; TCRdb stores just in-frame clones and leaves some out. Clonal size and the V and J genes are those of that table, whereas D and trimming came from the DNA. The sample holds more than 200,000 clones, 88% seen once. The sequenced sample consisted of peripheral blood. This TCR came from a man aged 80 or over with acute or convalescent COVID-19. The V gene is TRBV27, the J gene TRBJ2-3, with D possibly being TRBD2 (5 bases). The CDR3 nucleotides are TGTGCCAGCAGTTTACACGGGGAAGTAACAGATACGCAGTATTTT. The encoded protein is CASSLHGEVTDTQYF.